This T cell receptor (beta chain) was documented in a study of blood T cell repertoires in COVID-19. The V segment lost 4 bases and the J segment 5 bases; nucleotides outside the gene matches: 10. CDR1 and CDR2 from the germline V gene are SGDLS and YYNGEE. The CDR3 contains 17 residues. Method: immunoSEQ multiplex PCR; TCRdb's copy keeps in-frame clones and lacks some. The sample shows around 130,000 clones, approximately 85% of them seen only once. The specimen was peripheral blood. The TCR originated in a human donor in a cohort sampled during active COVID-19. The rearrangement links TRBV9 to TRBJ2-3; 13 nucleotides agree with TRBD2. This CDR3 is CASSPSPTSGGQDTQYF. CDR3 DNA: TGTGCCAGCAGCCCCAGTCCGACTAGCGGGGGGCAAGATACGCAGTATTTT.